The present T cell receptor beta chain was sequenced within a study of blood T cell repertoires in COVID-19 (dated by TCRdb to about 2020). Broadly, across the study: The collaborator samples originated in the United States, Italy and Spain and spanned the acute and convalescent phases of COVID-19. The prospective study material was composed of cDNA or gDNA derived from T cells, B-cell-depleted T cells, or PBMCs. The repertoires were made available in a free public database intended to serve as a resource for research on the immune response to SARS-CoV-2. Subjects who had been exposed to COVID-19, were actively infected with it, or had recovered from it provided the deeply sampled blood TCRbeta repertoires that made up the dataset. Where HLA class I and class II types were available, the types were taken from metadata supplied by the sample provider, not from assay-based typing. The sample metadata nearly always contained a de-identified subject ID, COVID-19 status, age in years and sex. The samples were drawn from the first 160 participants of the ongoing ImmuneRACE study and from under 1,500 subjects provided by 6 global collaborators.

Summary of the overall study and its limitations: How much clinical and demographic metadata was included differed by source and by participant, and the metadata was provided uncurated.

V trim: 4 bases; J trim: 3 bases; unmatched bases: 6. The CDR3 measures 14 amino acids from cysteine to phenylalanine. Here the CDR3 DNA is all that survives: 42 bases in frame from base 1. The germline V gene yields SGHDT for CDR1 and YYEEEE for CDR2. TCRbeta CDR3 regions were amplified from genomic DNA by means of the immunoSEQ Assay, a bias-controlled multiplex PCR. The authors' analysis ran thus. Within the assay, amplification of reference gene primers was used to estimate how many nucleated cells each sample contained. Sequence reads were collapsed and filtered to measure the absolute abundance of every unique TCRbeta CDR3 rearrangement. For each sample, productive Simpson clonality was calculated as the square root of Simpson's diversity index over productive rearrangements. The immuneACCESS repertoire file appears here via TCRdb, limited to in-frame rearrangements. These files lack a portion of the clones; in checked studies, under half of the deficit traces to unresolved V genes, and the cause of the others is not known. V and J calls and clone size are those listed in that table; D and trimming were worked out from the DNA. The sample table holds 25,000 to 35,000 clones, of which roughly 82% were seen once. About 2% of the sample goes to the ten largest clones.

On this clone itself: The antigen it binds to is not known. No base qualities exist here, and no much larger clone lies one base off it.

The collaborating institutions used their own protocols to collect whole blood in K2EDTA tubes. For TCRbeta analysis, collaborator samples were shipped as frozen whole blood, as isolated PBMCs, or as DNA extracted from either sample type. The sample comprised peripheral blood. The clonotype was recovered from a man at least 80 years old with active or convalescent COVID-19. The V and J genes are TRBV5-6 and TRBJ1-1; TRBD1 matches 7 bases in the middle. The CDR3 has the sequence CASSRTGAYTEAFF. The DNA is TGTGCCAGCAGCCGAACAGGGGCTTACACTGAAGCTTTCTTT.